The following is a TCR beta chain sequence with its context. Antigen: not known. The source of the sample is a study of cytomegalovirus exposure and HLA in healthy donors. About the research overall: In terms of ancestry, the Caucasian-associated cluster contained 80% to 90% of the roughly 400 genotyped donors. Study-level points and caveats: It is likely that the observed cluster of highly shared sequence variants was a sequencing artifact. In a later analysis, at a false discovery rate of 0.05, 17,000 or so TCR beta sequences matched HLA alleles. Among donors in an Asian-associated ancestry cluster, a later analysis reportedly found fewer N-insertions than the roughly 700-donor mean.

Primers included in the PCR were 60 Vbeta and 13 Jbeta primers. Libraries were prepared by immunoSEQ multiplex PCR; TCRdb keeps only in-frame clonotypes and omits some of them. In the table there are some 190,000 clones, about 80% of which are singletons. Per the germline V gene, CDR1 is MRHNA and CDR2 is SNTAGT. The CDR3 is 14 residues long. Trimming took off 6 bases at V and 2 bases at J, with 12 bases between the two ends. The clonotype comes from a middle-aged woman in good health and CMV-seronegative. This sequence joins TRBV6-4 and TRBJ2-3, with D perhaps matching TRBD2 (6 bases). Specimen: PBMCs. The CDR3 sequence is CASSLAENTDTQYF. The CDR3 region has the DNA TGTGCCAGCAGCTTAGCGGAGAACACAGATACGCAGTATTTT.